The next 25 T cell receptor beta chains were all read from a single sample in a study of metastatic and nonmetastatic thyroid tumors (dated by TCRdb to the early 2020s). No patient had received any treatment before thyroid surgery. Receptor amplification or capture employed PCR. Sequencing used an Illumina HiSeq 4000. The public reads were run again by TCRdb, first through fastp at Q25 and then through MiXCR, and only productive beta chains were kept. In this sample the table shows tens of thousands of clones, about 33% of which occur a single time. Of the sample, about 16% is held by the ten largest clones. The specimen was tumor tissue. Receptor source: a female donor with papillary thyroid cancer or a benign thyroid nodule (not recorded which). Some clones in this sample may be carry-over from other donors' samples.

In this sample, this clone turned up a few times. V usage is TRBV28 and J usage is TRBJ1-2; D gene uncertain. This CDR3 contains 16 residues. Trimming removed 3 bases at V and 7 bases at J, with 21 bases between. Germline-derived CDR1 and CDR2 are MDHEN and SYDVKM. The DNA of the CDR3 is TGTGCCAGCAGTTTGCGGGGAACTACCATTCTGATTGGCTACACCTTC. Encoded protein: CASSLRGTTILIGYTF.

This clone came up a few times. The J gene is TRBJ2-3, the V gene TRBV4-2, with TRBD2 matching over 12 bases. The CDR3 loop spans 16 amino acids. The V and J ends lost 1 base and 6 bases, in that order; junction bases with no gene match: 5. The germline V gene encodes CDR1 LGHNA and CDR2 YNFKEQ. The CDR3 DNA reads TGTGCCAGCAGCCAAGGCAGCCTAGCGGGAGGGGATACGCAGTATTTT. This codes for CASSQGSLAGGDTQYF.

The chain carries TRBV20-1 and TRBJ2-7; 12 positions match TRBD2. The CDR3 is 15 residues long. Germline V CDR1 and CDR2: DFQATT, SNEGSKA (reference sequence). With 0 bases clipped from V and 3 bases from J, the junction kept 3 bases outside the gene matches. The CDR3 bases are TGCAGTGCTAGAGAAGGACTAGCGGGGTTCTACGAGCAGTACTTC. Protein product: CSAREGLAGFYEQYF.

In this sample, this clone turned up many times. The rearrangement joins TRBV6-1 to TRBJ2-2; tentatively, D is TRBD2 (7 bases). From germline, CDR1 is MNHNS and CDR2 SASEGT. The CDR3 consists of 15 residues. Trimming took 6 bases from V and 4 from J, leaving 15 bases between them. The CDR3 reads CASRLGGGGTGELFF. CDR3 coding DNA: TGTGCCAGCAGATTGGGGGGAGGGGGCACCGGGGAGCTGTTTTTT.

The rearrangement links TRBV4-3 to TRBJ2-7; 8 bases line up with TRBD1. CDR1 and CDR2 (germline): LGHNA, YSLEER. The CDR3 runs to 15 residues. The V gene end was trimmed by 0 bases and the J gene end by 6 bases; junction bases not matched to a gene: 7. CDR3 amino acids: CASSQDSTGAFEQYF. CDR3 nucleotide sequence: TGCGCCAGCAGCCAAGATTCGACAGGGGCCTTCGAGCAGTACTTC.

This clone was seen only a few times. This sequence joins TRBV28 and TRBJ1-5; the D is unclear. Germline CDR1 MDHEN, CDR2 SYDVKM. The CDR3 length is 11 residues. The V gene lost 6 bases and the J gene lost 4 bases, with 4 bases spanning the gap. CDR3 region: CASSDNQPQHF. DNA of the CDR3: TGTGCCAGCAGCGATAATCAGCCCCAGCATTTT. Complete variable domain (other parts from reference TRBV28 and TRBJ1-5): DVKVTQSSRYLVKRTGEKVFLECVQDMDHENMFWYRQDPGLGLRLIYFSYDVKMKEKGDIPEGYSVSREKKERFSLILESASTNQTSMYLCASSDNQPQHFGDGTRLSIL.

This chain joins TRBV6-1 and TRBJ1-1; no reliable D call. V dropped 4 bases and J dropped 0 bases, with 6 bases sitting between them. Germline lookup yields CDR1 MNHNS and CDR2 SASEGT. The CDR3 loop spans 13 amino acids. The CDR3 reads CASSGPMNTEAFF. Here the CDR3 DNA reads TGTGCCAGCAGTGGCCCTATGAACACTGAAGCTTTCTTT.

The chain couples TRBV28 to TRBJ2-7; a possible D gene is TRBD2 (6 bases). V was clipped by 3 bases and J by 0 bases, with 9 bases between them. Germline lookup yields CDR1 MDHEN and CDR2 SYDVKM. CDR3 length: 14 residues. CDR3 protein: CASSFGSGSYEQYF. In DNA, the CDR3 is TGTGCCAGCAGTTTTGGTAGCGGCTCCTACGAGCAGTACTTC. Based on the CDR3 plus reference TRBV28 and TRBJ2-7, the full variable domain is DVKVTQSSRYLVKRTGEKVFLECVQDMDHENMFWYRQDPGLGLRLIYFSYDVKMKEKGDIPEGYSVSREKKERFSLILESASTNQTSMYLCASSFGSGSYEQYFGPGTRLTVT.

This clone was counted a single time. The chain is built from TRBV11-1 and TRBJ2-1; possible D gene TRBD2, 6 bases. Germline CDR1 reads SGHAT; CDR2 reads FQDESV (reference sequence). The length of the CDR3 is 16 residues. Trimming removed 4 bases at V and 6 bases at J, with 19 bases between. CDR3 sequence reads: CASSSPRGRTRNEQFF. The CDR3 region has the DNA TGTGCCAGCAGCTCCCCCCGGGGGAGGACCCGCAATGAGCAGTTCTTC.

The chain is built from TRBV27 and TRBJ2-1; D is undetermined. The CDR3 extends over 14 amino acids. Germline CDR1 is MNHEY and CDR2 is SMNVEV (reference sequence). V lost 2 bases to trimming and J lost 8 bases, with 13 bases between them. The CDR3 DNA reads TGTGCCAGCAGTTTAGAGTTCGGACGGCATGAGCAGTTCTTC. Translation: CASSLEFGRHEQFF.

The gene calls are TRBV11-2 and TRBJ2-2; 11 nucleotides match TRBD2. CDR3 length: 16 amino acids. Germline CDR1 SGHAT, CDR2 FQNNGV. Trimming took 5 bases from V and 7 from J; bases not matched to a gene: 9. The CDR3 spells CASSLTSGRRHGELFF. CDR3 DNA sequence: TGTGCCAGCAGCCTAACTAGCGGGAGACGTCACGGGGAGCTGTTTTTT.

This clone was seen more than once but under ten times. V is TRBV15 and J is TRBJ2-7; 10 bases agree with TRBD1. The ends lost 3 bases at V and 3 bases at J; junction bases unmatched: 5. Germline V CDR1 and CDR2: LNHNV, YYDKDF (reference sequence). The CDR3 has 15 amino acids. CDR3 sequence: CATSRERTGGYEQYF. In DNA form, the CDR3 reads TGTGCCACCAGCAGGGAACGGACAGGGGGCTACGAGCAGTACTTC.

V gene TRBV11-2 combines with J gene TRBJ1-2; D may be TRBD1 (6 bases). The CDR3 is 17 amino acids. V was cut by 1 base and J by 5 bases, with 20 bases left in between. Germline CDR1 SGHAT, CDR2 FQNNGV. The CDR3: CASSLVPAQQGGYGYTF. Here the CDR3 DNA reads TGTGCCAGCAGCTTAGTCCCGGCACAACAGGGCGGGTATGGCTACACCTTC.

The CDR3 loop is CASSVGQGGEQYF. The DNA for the CDR3 is TGTGCCAGCAGCGTCGGACAGGGGGGGGAGCAGTACTTC. This chain links TRBV9 with TRBJ2-7, with TRBD1 matching over 10 bases. CDR3 length: 13 residues. CDR1 and CDR2 (germline): SGDLS, YYNGEE. J lost 7 bases, V lost 2 bases, and 3 bases had no gene match. Variable domain in full (rest from reference TRBV9 and TRBJ2-7): DSGVTQTPKHLITATGQRVTLRCSPRSGDLSVYWYQQSLDQGLQFLIQYYNGEERAKGNILERFSAQQFPDLHSELNLSSLELGDSALYFCASSVGQGGEQYFGPGTRLTVT.

This chain connects TRBV30 to TRBJ2-7, with 9 bases identical to TRBD2. CDR3 length: 13 amino acids. Trimming took 4 bases from V and 6 from J; bases not matched to a gene: 7. Germline CDR1 GTSNPN, CDR2 SVGIG (reference sequence). CDR3 in DNA: TGTGCCTGGACTCGGCGGGAGGGCCGCGAGCAGTACTTC. It encodes CAWTRREGREQYF.

V gene TRBV6-2 or TRBV6-3 combines with J gene TRBJ2-1; TRBD1 matches at 9 bases. The CDR3 covers 15 residues. CDR1 MNHEY and CDR2 SVGEGT come from the germline V gene. V lost 2 bases to trimming and J lost 10 bases; unmatched junction nucleotides: 9. DNA for the CDR3: TGTGCCAGCAGTTACGCGGGACAGGGTAGAAAGGAGCAGTTCTTC. This codes for CASSYAGQGRKEQFF.

This sequence joins TRBV5-1 and TRBJ2-6; weak D call: TRBD2 (6 bases). Deletions cut 10 bases from V and 4 bases from J, with 21 bases between. CDR1 is SGHRS and CDR2 is YFSETQ in the germline V gene. The CDR3 is 16 amino acids. The CDR3 is CAPTLIWGVGANVLTF. The CDR3 nucleotides read TGCGCCCCCACACTTATTTGGGGGGTAGGGGCCAACGTCCTGACTTTC.

In this sample, this clone turned up a few times. This sequence joins TRBV4-3 and TRBJ1-6; a weak D match, TRBD1 (5 bases). Trimming shortened V by 6 bases and J by 3 bases, and 18 bases separated the two germline ends. Germline-derived CDR1 and CDR2 are LGHNA and YSLEER. The CDR3 totals 17 residues. CDR3 residues: CASSQKPGENYNSPLHF. The CDR3, as DNA: TGCGCCAGCAGTCAAAAGCCGGGGGAGAACTATAATTCACCCCTCCACTTT.

CDR3 nucleotide sequence: TGCAGTGCTTGGGACAGGGACTTTGAGCAGTACTTC. Encoded protein: CSAWDRDFEQYF. V gene TRBV20-1 combines with J gene TRBJ2-7; 9 bases are shared with TRBD1. CDR1 and CDR2 (germline): DFQATT, SNEGSKA (reference sequence). Losses at the gene ends were 5 bases for V and 7 bases for J; bases not matched to a gene: 6. CDR3 length equals 12 residues.

This clone was observed a handful of times. The chain uses TRBV6-1 and TRBJ2-2; 8 nucleotides agree with TRBD2. Losses at the gene ends were 6 bases for V and 7 bases for J; bases not matched to a gene: 7. This CDR3 has 14 amino acids. From germline, CDR1 is MNHNS and CDR2 SASEGT. The CDR3 loop reads CASRPAAGGGELFF. As DNA, the CDR3 is TGTGCCAGCAGACCCGCCGCGGGGGGCGGGGAGCTGTTTTTT.

CDR3 in amino acids: CASSSQVVGYTF. CDR3 bases: TGTGCCAGCAGCTCGCAGGTGGTGGGCTACACCTTC. V usage is TRBV7-2 and J usage is TRBJ1-2; D ambiguous. Between the trimmed V and J ends, which lost 4 bases and 8 bases, there was a span of 11 bases. This CDR3 has 12 residues. Germline-derived CDR1 and CDR2 are SGHTA and FQGNSA.

This clone came up a few times. The gene calls are TRBV2 and TRBJ1-5; D is unresolved. V was clipped by 4 bases and J by 11 bases, with 18 bases between them. Looked up from germline, CDR1 is SNHLY and CDR2 is FYNNEI. The CDR3 sequence is 14 residues long. CDR3 region: CASSGTGDKWTQHF. In DNA form, the CDR3 reads TGTGCCAGCAGTGGTACGGGCGATAAATGGACCCAGCATTTT.

The gene calls are TRBV6-1 and TRBJ1-6; D unclear. The V gene's germline CDR1 is MNHNS and CDR2 SASEGT. The CDR3 has 16 amino acids. Trimming took 6 bases from V and 0 from J, leaving 12 bases between them. The chain's CDR3 is CASSRDGSSYNSPLHF. CDR3 coding DNA: TGTGCCAGCAGCAGAGACGGAAGCTCCTATAATTCACCCCTCCACTTT.

The rearrangement links TRBV6-1 to TRBJ1-2; 10 nucleotides align to TRBD1. The junction had 4 bases not matched to a gene; V was cut back by 6 bases and J by 6 bases. The CDR3 length is 13 residues. Germline CDR1 reads MNHNS; CDR2 reads SASEGT. In DNA, the CDR3 is TGTGCCAGCAGACGGGACAGGGGTAATGGCTACACCTTC. Translated: CASRRDRGNGYTF.

This sequence joins TRBV9 and TRBJ1-4; 7 nucleotides agree with TRBD1. The CDR3 spans 14 residues. V lost 3 bases, J lost 7 bases, and 6 bases stayed unmatched. The germline gives CDR1 SGDLS, CDR2 YYNGEE. CDR3 amino acids: CASSASTGVEKLFF. CDR3 nucleotides: TGTGCCAGCAGCGCTTCCACAGGGGTTGAAAAACTGTTTTTT.